One and the same sample provided the 10 T cell receptor beta chains below, sequenced in a study of CD8 T cells in Susac syndrome. RNA in amounts of about 0.5 to 1 ug was reverse transcribed with random hexamers. TCRdb used MiXCR to reprocess the immunoSEQ multiplex PCR reads, holding one entry per CDR3 protein. In the table there are 160,000 or so distinct CDR3 sequences, around 95% of which are singletons. The specimen was CD4+ T cells from PBMCs. The receptor set was obtained from a human donor with Susac syndrome.

This chain links TRBV24-1 with TRBJ1-2; D is uncertain. The CDR3 sequence is 14 residues long. V dropped 3 bases and J dropped 2 bases, with 9 bases sitting between them. CDR1 is KGHDR and CDR2 is SFDVKD in the germline V gene. The CDR3 region has the DNA TGTGCCACCAGTGATCCCGGGGTAAACTATGGCTACACCTTC. This codes for CATSDPGVNYGYTF.

This rearrangement joins TRBV4-1 to TRBJ1-5; 9 bases are a match to TRBD1. This CDR3 spans 17 amino acids. V lost 2 bases, J lost 2 bases, and 7 bases stayed unmatched. Germline V gene lookup returns CDR1 MGHRA and CDR2 YSYEKL. The CDR3 spells CASSQTGGVGGNQPQHF. As DNA, the CDR3 is TGCGCCAGCAGCCAAACAGGGGGCGTTGGGGGCAATCAGCCCCAGCATTTT.

Only one count was recorded for this clonotype. The genes are TRBV4-2 and TRBJ1-2; D not certain. Germline V lookup: CDR1 LGHNA, CDR2 YNFKEQ. CDR3 length: 14 residues. The V end lost 1 base, the J end lost 3 bases, and 9 bases lay between the germline ends. CDR3 nucleotides: TGTGCCAGCAGCCAAGTAGGAGCCGACTATGGCTACACCTTC. It specifies CASSQVGADYGYTF.

This rearrangement joins TRBV29-1 to TRBJ2-5; 9 bases align to TRBD1. V was pared by 6 bases and J by 6 bases, with 11 bases of the junction left unmatched. The germline CDR1 and CDR2 sequences are SQVTM and ANQGSEA. This CDR3 is built from 14 residues. CDR3 protein: CSVWGPTGGQTQYF. As DNA, the CDR3 is TGCAGCGTCTGGGGCCCGACAGGGGGACAGACCCAGTACTTC.

The rearrangement uses TRBV7-8 and TRBJ1-1; weak D call: TRBD1 (6 bases). With 4 bases removed from V and 3 bases from J, the gap between germline ends came to 18 bases. The CDR3 has 16 amino acids. Germline assignment: CDR1 SGHVS and CDR2 FQNEAQ. Written as DNA, the CDR3 is TGTGCCAGCAGCTATCAGGGGCTAGGAAAGGACACTGAAGCTTTCTTT. Translation: CASSYQGLGKDTEAFF.

The V gene is TRBV29-1, the J gene TRBJ1-5; D remains ambiguous. Germline V lookup: CDR1 SQVTM, CDR2 ANQGSEA. The CDR3 totals 13 residues. V dropped 4 bases and J dropped 7 bases, with 14 bases sitting between them. The CDR3 protein is CSVGRDNGQPQHF. The CDR3 DNA is TGCAGCGTTGGGCGCGACAACGGGCAGCCCCAGCATTTT.

This clonotype showed up just a few times. This chain uses TRBV7-7 with TRBJ2-1; D remains ambiguous. Trimming took off 5 bases at V and 6 bases at J, with 8 bases between the two ends. The CDR3 covers 12 residues. The germline gives CDR1 SSHAT, CDR2 FNYEAQ (reference sequence). The CDR3 spells CASSPLGNEQFF. The CDR3 DNA sequence: TGTGCCAGCAGCCCCTTGGGCAATGAGCAGTTCTTC.

This chain links TRBV5-6 with TRBJ1-2; D is unresolved. V lost 0 bases and J lost 8, with 14 bases in between. Germline CDR1 reads SGHDT; CDR2 reads YYEEEE. This CDR3 has 14 amino acids. The CDR3 DNA follows: TGTGCCAGCAGCTTGGACGCGGGTGACGGCGGCTACACCTTC. This sequence encodes CASSLDAGDGGYTF. The full variable domain, rest sourced from reference TRBV5-6 and TRBJ1-2, is DAGVTQSPTHLIKTRGQQVTLRCSPKSGHDTVSWYQQALGQGPQFIFQYYEEEERQRGNFPDRFSGHQFPNYSSELNVNALLLGDSALYLCASSLDAGDGGYTFGSGTRLTVV.

V and J are TRBV20-1 and TRBJ1-1, with D uncertain. CDR1 is DFQATT and CDR2 is SNEGSKA in the germline V gene (reference sequence). With 0 bases removed from V and 4 bases from J, the gap between germline ends came to 9 bases. The CDR3 length is 13 residues. CDR3 in DNA: TGCAGTGCTAGAGATAGTCGGACCACTGAAGCTTTCTTT. It is translated as CSARDSRTTEAFF.

This chain links TRBV25-1 with TRBJ2-6; 12 bases are a match to TRBD1. Trimming at V came to 7 bases and at J to 2 bases, leaving 6 bases not matched to a gene. Germline CDR1 reads MGHDK; CDR2 reads SYGVNS. The CDR3 totals 17 residues. As DNA, the CDR3 is TGTGCCAGCACCACCGGGACAGGGGGCGCTGGGGCCAACGTCCTGACTTTC. Translation gives CASTTGTGGAGANVLTF.